A single sample gave rise to the 2 T cell receptor beta chains below, sequenced in a study of shared clonotypes between healthy human individuals. The assay was immunoSEQ multiplex PCR, and TCRdb's table has in-frame clones only and misses some. The data show around 650,000 clones, with roughly 95% seen just once and roughly 0.12% held by the top ten. The naive CD8 fraction comprised CD45RO-negative cells positively selected for CCR7 and excluded terminally differentiated effector memory CD45RA+ cells. The sample consisted of naive CD8+ T cells sorted from blood. The receptors shown here come from a woman aged 25 to 45 in good health.

V is TRBV27 and J is TRBJ2-5; 11 bases are a match to TRBD2. V shed 6 bases, J shed 3 bases, and the junction held 12 bases outside the gene matches. Per the germline V gene, CDR1 is MNHEY and CDR2 is SMNVEV (reference sequence). The CDR3 is 17 amino acids. The DNA of the CDR3 is TGTGCCAGCAGATGGGGACTAGCGGAACGGGGGGAAGAGACCCAGTACTTC. Amino acids: CASRWGLAERGEETQYF.

The gene calls are TRBV4-1 and TRBJ1-1, with a weak D call TRBD1 (6 bases). CDR3 length: 14 residues. Trimming left V 6 bases short and J 7 bases short, with 18 bases between. The germline CDR1 and CDR2 sequences are MGHRA and YSYEKL. The CDR3 nucleotides read TGCGCCAGCAGGAGCGAAAAAAACAGGGATGAAGCTTTCTTT. Translated, it gives CASRSEKNRDEAFF.